The rows below give T cell receptor beta chains drawn from one sample of a study of blood T cell repertoires in COVID-19. This table comes from immunoSEQ multiplex PCR, and its TCRdb copy is limited to in-frame clones, with some not included. The sample holds a few hundred thousand clones; approximately 84% are singletons and the top ten take roughly 4.2%. Sequencing was carried out using peripheral blood. These receptors all come from a man aged 50 or older with acute or convalescent COVID-19. CDR3s include the opening cysteine and the closing phenylalanine or tryptophan. D genes are given only for firm matches. A clone size is listed for some rows: how often the clone was seen (once, few, many), or a class if it is expanded.

v_call,d_call,clone_size,j_call,cdr3_nt,cdr3_aa
TRBV3-1/TRBV3-2,TRBD2,-,TRBJ2-5,TGTGCCAGCAGCCGTCTAGCGGGGGGCGAGTGGGAGACCCAGTACTTC,CASSRLAGGEWETQYF
TRBV6-2/TRBV6-3,TRBD1,-,TRBJ1-4,TGTGCCAGCAGTAAAACAGGGGGTGAGGAAAAACTGTTTTTT,CASSKTGGEEKLFF
TRBV6-6,TRBD1,-,TRBJ1-2,TGTGCCAGCAGTTATTCAGGGGGCGCTGATGGCTACACCTTC,CASSYSGGADGYTF
TRBV7-8,TRBD2,-,TRBJ2-3,TGTGCCAGCAGCCCGGGGGGTTCCCGGAGCACAGATACGCAGTATTTT,CASSPGGSRSTDTQYF
TRBV7-9,-,-,TRBJ2-1,TGTGCCAGCAGCCGAACCGGGACAAGCAATGAGCAGTTCTTC,CASSRTGTSNEQFF
TRBV6-5,TRBD1,-,TRBJ2-7,TGTGCCAGCAGCCCCACAGGGGCCCCCTACGAGCAGTACTTC,CASSPTGAPYEQYF
TRBV4-2,TRBD1,-,TRBJ2-7,TGTGCCAGCAGCCAAGATTACGCGGGACAGGGATTTGAGCAGTACTTC,CASSQDYAGQGFEQYF
TRBV2,-,-,TRBJ2-7,TGTGCCAGCAGTGAACAGGGTGCCTCCTACGAGCAGTACTTC,CASSEQGASYEQYF
TRBV18,TRBD1,few,TRBJ1-2,TGTGCCAGCTCACCATGGGACAGGGGTAACTATGGCTACACCTTC,CASSPWDRGNYGYTF
TRBV12-3/TRBV12-4,-,-,TRBJ2-7,TGTGCCAGCAGCCGCGGGGCCTCCTACGAGCAGTACTTC,CASSRGASYEQYF
TRBV19,-,-,TRBJ1-2,TGTGCCAGTAATACTGGACAGCTGCATGGCTACACCTTC,CASNTGQLHGYTF
TRBV6-5,-,-,TRBJ1-1,TGTGCCAGCAGGACACAGAACACTGAAGCTTTCTTT,CASRTQNTEAFF
TRBV6-5,-,once,TRBJ2-3,TGTGCCAGCAGTAAACAGGGGAGGACAGATACGCAGTATTTT,CASSKQGRTDTQYF
TRBV19,TRBD1,-,TRBJ1-1,TGTGCCAGTAGCGACAGGGGGAACCCGAACACTGAAGCTTTCTTT,CASSDRGNPNTEAFF
TRBV5-8,TRBD1,-,TRBJ1-5,TGTGCCAGCACCCTATATGGGACAGGGAATCAGCCCCAGCATTTT,CASTLYGTGNQPQHF
TRBV19,-,few,TRBJ1-5,TGTGCCAGTAGGGACAACAATCAGCCCCAGCATTTT,CASRDNNQPQHF
TRBV30,TRBD1,-,TRBJ1-1,TGTGCCTGGTCCGGGACAGGGTACACTGAAGCTTTCTTT,CAWSGTGYTEAFF
TRBV3-1/TRBV3-2,-,-,TRBJ2-1,TGTGCCAGCAGCCAAGGCGGGGGCCACTCCTACAATGAGCAGTTCTTC,CASSQGGGHSYNEQFF
TRBV3-1/TRBV3-2,-,once,TRBJ1-4,TGTGCCAGCAGCCAACGTACAACCGCAGGGCCTACTAATGAAAAACTGTTTTTT,CASSQRTTAGPTNEKLFF
TRBV5-1,-,-,TRBJ1-5,TGCGCCAGCAGCTTGGATACAGGCTCCAATCAGCCCCAGCATTTT,CASSLDTGSNQPQHF
TRBV6-5,-,-,TRBJ1-5,TGTGCCAGCAGTTACAGCTCATCTAGCAATCAGCCCCAGCATTTT,CASSYSSSSNQPQHF
TRBV6-5,-,-,TRBJ2-2,TGTGCCAGCAGCGTTGGGCTAATGAACACCGGGGAGCTGTTTTTT,CASSVGLMNTGELFF
TRBV11-2,-,-,TRBJ2-1,TGTGCCAGCAGCTTAGGGGGGGCGGGAGCCCAGGAGCAGTTCTTC,CASSLGGAGAQEQFF
TRBV12-3/TRBV12-4,-,-,TRBJ2-2,TGTGCCAGCAGCAGAATAACCGGGGAGCTGTTTTTT,CASSRITGELFF
TRBV6-5,TRBD1,-,TRBJ1-1,TGTGCCAGCAGTTCGACAGGGCAGGGCACTGAAGCTTTCTTT,CASSSTGQGTEAFF
TRBV10-3,TRBD1,-,TRBJ1-1,TGTGCCATCAGCCGGGACAGCGGGAGCACTGAAGCTTTCTTT,CAISRDSGSTEAFF
TRBV2,-,once,TRBJ1-1,TGTGCCAGCAGTGTGATGGACAGACCGGGGGAAGCTTTCTTT,CASSVMDRPGEAFF
TRBV5-1,-,-,TRBJ1-4,TGCGCCAGCAGCCTCATACAGGGCCCGGTGAGGGAACTGTTTTTT,CASSLIQGPVRELFF